The rows below give T cell receptor beta chains drawn from one sample of a study of post-analysis software for immune sequencing data. TCRdb fed the PCR reads into MiXCR, producing one record per CDR3 protein. Among some 190,000 distinct CDR3 sequences listed, 29% were seen once. Sequencing was carried out using blood. The receptors were gathered from a girl between 2 and 17 years old with multiple sclerosis. Each CDR3 is given without its conserved first and last residue.

J gene	CDR3 length	V gene	CDR3 protein
TRBJ1-1	9	TRBV20-1	SAPFFTEAF
TRBJ2-1	14	TRBV20-1	SARSRRGSGFREQF
TRBJ1-2	14	TRBV6-2/TRBV6-3	ASSSPRTGKNYGYT
TRBJ2-1	13	TRBV7-8	ASRPGTGGYNEQF
TRBJ2-1	14	TRBV5-1	ASSLALARTYNEQF
TRBJ2-3	15	TRBV5-1	ASSWGLAGISTDTQY
TRBJ1-2	10	TRBV6-2/TRBV6-3	ASSRHTKGYT
TRBJ2-1	13	TRBV29-1	SVEDAEQNRNEQF
TRBJ2-6	15	TRBV4-2	ASSQETGASGANVLT
TRBJ2-3	13	TRBV5-1	ASSSLAGPTDTQY
TRBJ2-5	15	TRBV5-1	ASSSARTSGGAETQY
TRBJ2-7	12	TRBV12-3/TRBV12-4	ASTDRGGDYEQY
TRBJ2-7	13	TRBV2	ASILRDRGLYEQY
TRBJ1-2	15	TRBV12-5	ASGLGRDRVASYGYT
TRBJ1-5	11	TRBV6-4	ASSTWGNQPQH
TRBJ1-5	12	TRBV6-1	ASSERAGNQPQH
TRBJ1-2	11	TRBV10-2	ANRPGYGYGYT
TRBJ2-3	12	TRBV7-6	ASSSSGGTDTQY
TRBJ1-2	12	TRBV5-1	ASSLRTGDYGYT
TRBJ2-7	12	TRBV20-1	SARRVVTSYEQY
TRBJ1-2	10	TRBV20-1	SAGPGAPGYT
TRBJ2-1	12	TRBV5-1	ASSLATSYNKQF